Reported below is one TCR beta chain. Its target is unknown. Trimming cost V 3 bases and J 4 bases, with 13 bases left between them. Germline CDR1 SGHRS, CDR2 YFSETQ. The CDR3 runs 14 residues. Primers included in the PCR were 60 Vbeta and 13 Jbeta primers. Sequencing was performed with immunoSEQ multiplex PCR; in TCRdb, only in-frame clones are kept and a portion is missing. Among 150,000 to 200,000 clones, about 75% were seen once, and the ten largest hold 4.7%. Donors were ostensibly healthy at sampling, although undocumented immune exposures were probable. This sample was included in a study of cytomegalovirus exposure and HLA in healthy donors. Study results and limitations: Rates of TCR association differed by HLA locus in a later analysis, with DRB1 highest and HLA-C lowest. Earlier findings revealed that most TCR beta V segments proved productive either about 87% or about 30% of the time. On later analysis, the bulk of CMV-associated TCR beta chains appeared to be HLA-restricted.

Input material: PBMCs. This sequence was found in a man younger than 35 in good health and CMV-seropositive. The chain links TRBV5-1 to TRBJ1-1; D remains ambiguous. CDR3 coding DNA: TGCGCCAGCAGCTCGAGGGTAGACACCACTGAAGCTTTCTTT. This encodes CASSSRVDTTEAFF.